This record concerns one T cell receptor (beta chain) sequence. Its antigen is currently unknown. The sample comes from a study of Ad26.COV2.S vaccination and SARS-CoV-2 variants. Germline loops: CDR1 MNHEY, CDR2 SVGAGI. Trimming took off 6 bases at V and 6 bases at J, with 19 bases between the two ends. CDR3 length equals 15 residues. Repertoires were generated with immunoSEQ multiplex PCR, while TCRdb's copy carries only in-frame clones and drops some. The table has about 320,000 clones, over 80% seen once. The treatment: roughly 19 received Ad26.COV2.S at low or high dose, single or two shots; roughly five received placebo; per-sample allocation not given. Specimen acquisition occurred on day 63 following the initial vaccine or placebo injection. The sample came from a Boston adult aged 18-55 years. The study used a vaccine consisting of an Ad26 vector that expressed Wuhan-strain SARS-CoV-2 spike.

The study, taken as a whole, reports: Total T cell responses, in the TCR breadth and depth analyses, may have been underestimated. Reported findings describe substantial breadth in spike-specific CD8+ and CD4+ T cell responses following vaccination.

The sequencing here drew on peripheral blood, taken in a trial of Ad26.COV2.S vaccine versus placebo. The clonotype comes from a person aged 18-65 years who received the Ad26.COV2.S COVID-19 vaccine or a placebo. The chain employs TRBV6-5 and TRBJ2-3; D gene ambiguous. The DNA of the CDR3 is TGTGCCAGCAGCCCCGGTAGAGGCTGGGTGGATACGCAGTATTTT. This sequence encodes CASSPGRGWVDTQYF.